This T cell receptor (beta chain) was retrieved from a study of cytomegalovirus exposure and HLA in healthy donors. For the study at large: Early release data held tens of millions of unique TCRs from HLA-typed donors.

Regarding the study as a whole: For presence/absence analyses, sequencing depth was assumed to be roughly uniform across donors. The authors later found most CMV-associated TCR beta chains appeared HLA-restricted.

There are 16 residues in the CDR3. Germline loops: CDR1 MNHEY, CDR2 SVGAGI. With 2 bases clipped from V and 3 bases from J, the junction kept 6 bases outside the gene matches. Primers included in the PCR were 60 Vbeta and 13 Jbeta primers. TCRdb's table, derived via immunoSEQ multiplex PCR, lists solely in-frame clones and lacks some. This sample has 190,000 or so clones, with less than 90% found just once. About this clone: Antigen unknown.

The specimen sequenced was PBMCs. This clonotype originated in a man between 45 and 60 years old in good health and CMV-seronegative. This rearrangement joins TRBV6-5 to TRBJ2-7; 11 bases match TRBD2. The CDR3 DNA reads as TGTGCCAGCAGTTACCATTCCGGGACTAGCGGCTACGAGCAGTACTTC. Its translation is CASSYHSGTSGYEQYF.